The 27 T cell receptor beta chains in this list originate from one sample, sequenced in a study of CD8 T cells in ankylosing spondylitis. No antigens are known for them. TCRdb re-derived calls from the 5' RACE reads in MiXCR, one entry per CDR3 protein. The table shows fewer than 550,000 distinct CDR3 sequences, with roughly 5.3% occurring only once. Whole-study results and caveats: Seemingly characteristic of ankylosing spondylitis blood was a TCR beta motif consisting of about 8 highly homologous variants.

The sample consisted of blood, either unsorted or a sorted T cell fraction (not recorded which). The receptors derive from a male donor with ankylosing spondylitis.

This clonotype was found many times. The chain couples TRBV5-1 to TRBJ2-2, with D maybe TRBD2 (5 bases). V was trimmed by 2 bases and J by 0 bases, leaving 14 bases between them. From germline, CDR1 is SGHRS and CDR2 YFSETQ. CDR3 length: 17 amino acids. CDR3 region: CASSFSASPANTGELFF. For the CDR3, the DNA is TGCGCCAGCAGCTTTAGCGCCTCCCCCGCGAACACCGGGGAGCTGTTTTTT.

This clonotype was seen ten or more times. The chain uses TRBV11-2 and TRBJ2-1, with TRBD2 matching 12 bases. The germline gives CDR1 SGHAT, CDR2 FQNNGV. V lost 2 bases and J lost 6; bases outside the gene matches: 5. The CDR3 contains 16 residues. The CDR3 DNA is TGTGCCAGCAGCTTAAGGGAGACTAGCGGGAGCAATGAGCAGTTCTTC. Its translation is CASSLRETSGSNEQFF.

This clonotype has a count of ten or more. CDR3 sequence: CSARVSNLGTEAFF. The DNA for the CDR3 is TGCAGTGCTAGAGTATCCAATCTGGGCACTGAAGCTTTCTTT. This rearrangement joins TRBV20-1 to TRBJ1-1; D gene uncertain. Trimming left V 1 base short and J 4 bases short, with 13 bases between. There are 14 residues in the CDR3. Looked up from germline, CDR1 is DFQATT and CDR2 is SNEGSKA (reference sequence).

This clonotype was picked up many times. This sequence joins TRBV15 and TRBJ1-6; D unclear. V lost 0 bases, J lost 8 bases, and 8 bases lay in between. This CDR3 is 14 amino acids long. CDR1 and CDR2 from the germline V gene are LNHNV and YYDKDF (reference sequence). CDR3 in DNA: TGTGCCACCAGCAGAGATGGCGGAGATTCACCCCTCCACTTT. Encoded protein: CATSRDGGDSPLHF.

This clonotype was seen many times. The chain is built from TRBV7-2 and TRBJ1-1; D is possibly TRBD1 (6 bases). Deletions cut 4 bases from V and 4 bases from J, with 10 bases between. The length of the CDR3 is 13 residues. CDR1 SGHTA and CDR2 FQGNSA come from the germline V gene. The CDR3 DNA follows: TGTGCCAGCAGCTATCGCAGGGGCACTGAAGCTTTCTTT. It encodes CASSYRRGTEAFF.

This clonotype was found many times. This chain connects TRBV28 to TRBJ1-5; D is possibly TRBD1 (6 bases). The CDR3 covers 13 residues. Trimming took off 6 bases at V and 4 bases at J, with 10 bases between the two ends. Germline V gene data show CDR1 as MDHEN and CDR2 as SYDVKM. CDR3 region: CASRRTVNQPQHF. The CDR3 region has the DNA TGTGCCAGCAGGCGGACAGTAAATCAGCCCCAGCATTTT.

This clonotype was recorded many times. This chain connects TRBV27 to TRBJ2-1; no firm D call. Per the germline V gene, CDR1 is MNHEY and CDR2 is SMNVEV (reference sequence). The CDR3 totals 16 residues. V lost 6 bases, J lost 0 bases, and 15 bases lay in between. The CDR3 region is CASSLVPQLSYNEQFF. The CDR3 bases are TGTGCCAGCAGCCTAGTCCCACAGCTCTCCTACAATGAGCAGTTCTTC.

There are a few counts of this clonotype. The V call is TRBV7-2, the J call TRBJ2-1, with 8 bases aligning to TRBD2. The germline CDR1 and CDR2 sequences are SGHTA and FQGNSA. V dropped 5 bases and J dropped 0; count of bases not matched to a gene: 9. This CDR3 region has 17 residues. CDR3 nucleotide sequence: TGTGCCAGCAGCCCTAGGGGCAGCGGGAGCTCCTACAATGAGCAGTTCTTC. This encodes CASSPRGSGSSYNEQFF.

Comment on this clonotype: This may be a read error: a much more frequent sequence differs by one nucleotide. This chain connects TRBV11-3 to TRBJ2-5; 9 bases agree with TRBD2. The CDR3 is made up of 16 amino acids. Germline lookup yields CDR1 SGHNT and CDR2 YENEEA. The CDR3 reads CVSSPGTSSVQETQYF. The CDR3 DNA is TGTGTCAGCAGCCCCGGGACTAGCAGCGTCCAAGAGACCCAGTACTTC.

Ten or more counts support this clonotype. This chain links TRBV7-9 with TRBJ2-5; D is ambiguous. There are 17 residues in the CDR3. CDR1 and CDR2 from the germline V gene are SEHNR and FQNEAQ (reference sequence). The V end lost 2 bases, the J end lost 0 bases, and 16 bases lay between the germline ends. The CDR3 bases are TGTGCCAGCAGCTTAATCCTCGTTGGACGGAACCAAGAGACCCAGTACTTC. Translating it yields CASSLILVGRNQETQYF.

This clonotype was picked up a small number of times. The rearrangement links TRBV12-3 or TRBV12-4 to TRBJ2-3; TRBD1 agrees at 7 bases. The CDR3 contains 13 residues. V shed 4 bases, J shed 10 bases, and the junction held 8 bases outside the gene matches. The CDR3 region has the DNA TGTGCCAGCAGTTCGACAGGGAGTCGAGCGCAGTATTTT. Its translation: CASSSTGSRAQYF.

This clonotype was counted many times. The chain carries TRBV29-1 and TRBJ1-1, with D possibly matching TRBD1 (6 bases). V lost 7 bases to trimming and J lost 0 bases, with 18 bases between them. Germline V gene lookup returns CDR1 SQVTM and CDR2 ANQGSEA. The CDR3 loop spans 15 amino acids. The CDR3 reads CSAPVGGAVNTEAFF. Written as DNA, the CDR3 is TGCAGCGCCCCGGTGGGGGGGGCAGTGAACACTGAAGCTTTCTTT.

Points on this clonotype: This clone may be a read error of a much larger clone one base away. This chain uses TRBV7-2 with TRBJ1-2; D possibly corresponds to TRBD1 (6 bases). The V end lost 0 bases, the J end lost 4 bases, and 15 bases lay between the germline ends. Germline CDR1 is SGHTA and CDR2 is FQGNSA. The CDR3 sequence is 16 residues long. The CDR3 here is CASSLARGTRGYGYTF. The CDR3 DNA is TGTGCCAGCAGCTTAGCGCGGGGGACAAGGGGCTATGGCTACACCTTC.

Only a few counts were recorded for this clonotype. The chain recombines TRBV7-2 with TRBJ1-5; D gene uncertain. The CDR3 length is 14 residues. Germline V gives CDR1 SGHTA, CDR2 FQGNSA. V lost 3 bases and J lost 3, with 9 bases in between. CDR3 DNA: TGTGCCAGCAGCTTCCCTGACCACAATCAGCCCCAGCATTTT. Translation gives CASSFPDHNQPQHF.

This clonotype was counted ten times or more. This sequence joins TRBV7-8 and TRBJ2-7; 12 bases are a match to TRBD1. CDR3 length: 18 residues. V dropped 3 bases and J dropped 6; count of bases not matched to a gene: 15. Germline V gives CDR1 SGHVS, CDR2 FQNEAQ. CDR3 bases: TGTGCCAGCAGCTTCTATCCAGGACCCGGGACAGGGGGCCTCGAGCAGTACTTC. This gives the protein CASSFYPGPGTGGLEQYF.

This clonotype was observed many times. V and J are TRBV20-1 and TRBJ2-7; the D is unclear. The V gene's germline CDR1 is DFQATT and CDR2 SNEGSKA (reference sequence). V gave up 3 bases and J gave up 1 base, with 7 bases separating them. This CDR3 comprises 12 residues. Here the CDR3 reads CSASTGSYEQYF. CDR3 bases: TGCAGTGCTAGTACTGGATCCTACGAGCAGTACTTC.

This clonotype has at least ten counts. V is TRBV20-1 and J is TRBJ2-7; D is undetermined. The CDR3 consists of 12 residues. V lost 5 bases and J lost 4, with 12 bases in between. Germline CDR1 and CDR2: DFQATT and SNEGSKA (reference sequence). CDR3 loop: CSASTDPYEQYF. CDR3 sequence (DNA): TGCAGTGCTTCCACGGACCCATACGAGCAGTACTTC.

At least ten counts were recorded for this clonotype. The chain links TRBV2 to TRBJ2-2; D unclear. Trimming took 3 bases from V and 1 from J, leaving 6 bases between them. The germline gives CDR1 SNHLY, CDR2 FYNNEI. The CDR3 extends over 14 amino acids. CDR3: CASSETENTGELFF. For the CDR3, the DNA is TGTGCCAGCAGTGAGACGGAGAACACCGGGGAGCTGTTTTTT.

This clonotype has ten or more counts. This sequence joins TRBV11-2 and TRBJ2-5; D assignment may be TRBD1 or TRBD2 (5 bases each). The CDR3 length is 15 residues. V was pared by 9 bases and J by 3 bases, with 20 bases between. Per germline, CDR1 SGHAT and CDR2 FQNNGV. For the CDR3, the DNA is TGTGCCAGTAATGCGGGCAGGGTATGGGAAGAGACCCAGTACTTC. As protein: CASNAGRVWEETQYF. Full variable domain (remainder filled in from reference TRBV11-2 and TRBJ2-5): EAGVAQSPRYKIIEKRQSVAFWCNPISGHATLYWYQQILGQGPKLLIQFQNNGVVDDSQLPKDRFSAERLKGVDSTLKIQPAKLEDSAVYLCASNAGRVWEETQYFGPGTRLLVL.

The genes are TRBV20-1 and TRBJ2-1; 13 bases are shared with TRBD2. Trimming took 1 base from V and 8 from J; bases not matched to a gene: 2. Germline-derived CDR1 and CDR2 are DFQATT and SNEGSKA (reference sequence). The CDR3 totals 14 residues. CDR3 sequence reads: CSARGTSGGDEQFF. The CDR3 bases are TGCAGTGCTAGAGGGACTAGCGGGGGTGATGAGCAGTTCTTC.

This clonotype was seen more than once but under ten times. This chain connects TRBV6-2 or TRBV6-3 to TRBJ1-4; D unclear. Trimming left V 2 bases short and J 8 bases short, with 3 bases between. The V gene's germline CDR1 is MNHEY and CDR2 SVGEGT. The CDR3 loop spans 11 amino acids. The DNA of the CDR3 is TGTGCCAGCAGTTACGAGGAAAAACTGTTTTTT. The encoded protein is CASSYEEKLFF.

This clonotype was counted ten times or more. V gene TRBV4-1 combines with J gene TRBJ2-1; D may be TRBD1 (5 bases). Germline loops: CDR1 MGHRA, CDR2 YSYEKL. This CDR3 has 14 amino acids. Deletions cut 3 bases from V and 8 bases from J, with 14 bases between. The CDR3: CASSHFDSVDEQFF. The CDR3 DNA follows: TGCGCCAGCAGCCACTTCGACAGCGTGGATGAGCAGTTCTTC.

The table lists this clonotype with many counts. The J gene is TRBJ2-7, the V gene TRBV20-1; possibly TRBD1 for D (5 bases). The CDR3 sequence is 12 residues long. Deletions cut 5 bases from V and 5 bases from J, with 13 bases between. The V gene's germline CDR1 is DFQATT and CDR2 SNEGSKA (reference sequence). CDR3: CSAAGNWDEQYF. In nucleotides, the CDR3 is TGCAGTGCTGCAGGGAATTGGGACGAGCAGTACTTC.

Ten or more counts support this clonotype. This sequence joins TRBV6-1 and TRBJ1-2, with D possibly TRBD1 on 5 matching bases. From germline, CDR1 is MNHNS and CDR2 SASEGT. V was shortened by 6 bases and J by 5 bases, with 13 bases between the two germline ends. The CDR3 runs to 13 residues. CDR3 loop: CASRQELRYGYTF. In DNA, the CDR3 is TGTGCCAGCAGACAGGAACTGAGATATGGCTACACCTTC.

This clonotype was detected many times. The rearrangement links TRBV4-3 to TRBJ2-5; either TRBD1 or TRBD2 may fit D (6 bases each). This CDR3 contains 13 residues. V lost 0 bases and J 7 bases, leaving 9 bases between the germline ends. Germline CDR1 reads LGHNA; CDR2 reads YSLEER. The CDR3 loop is CASSQEKGGTQYF. In DNA, the CDR3 is TGCGCCAGCAGCCAAGAGAAGGGGGGGACCCAGTACTTC.

This clonotype appeared many times. The chain uses TRBV9 and TRBJ2-7, with D possibly being TRBD1 (6 bases). Germline V gene lookup returns CDR1 SGDLS and CDR2 YYNGEE. This CDR3 region has 14 residues. V was shortened by 0 bases and J by 7 bases, with 14 bases between the two germline ends. DNA of the CDR3: TGTGCCAGCAGCGTAGGCCCAGGGGCCGGGGAGCAGTACTTC. Translated, it gives CASSVGPGAGEQYF.

This clonotype appeared many times. V and J are TRBV4-1 and TRBJ1-2, with D perhaps matching TRBD1 (6 bases). There are 16 residues in the CDR3. Deletions cut 4 bases from V and 1 base from J, with 16 bases between. Looked up from germline, CDR1 is MGHRA and CDR2 is YSYEKL. CDR3: CASSPKGGTLNYGYTF. Here the CDR3 DNA reads TGCGCCAGCAGCCCCAAAGGGGGAACCCTTAACTATGGCTACACCTTC.